This TCR beta chain comes out of a study of human T cells and chemical hapten exposure. About the research overall: It was small differences in pooled library volume that mainly caused per-sample TCR yields to vary.

This clonotype has ten or more counts. Someone pulled total RNA out of unfractionated whole blood. For the library, individual cDNA molecules each received unique molecular identifiers. Original processing methods: Over 95,000 TCRs per sample was the median, with a range of about 20,000 to 690,600. Via MiXCR, TCRdb re-called the reads, giving one row per CDR3 protein. None of the V and J calls come from the authors' own analysis; TCRdb made them. The sample carries 100,000 to 150,000 distinct CDR3 sequences, over 7% recorded once. Germline-derived CDR1 and CDR2 are SEHNR and FQNEAQ (reference sequence). V lost 1 base to trimming and J lost 8 bases; unmatched junction nucleotides: 8. This CDR3 comprises 16 residues.

What was sequenced was whole blood. This clonotype originated in a human donor in good health. Some clones in this sample may be carry-over from other donors' samples. V gene TRBV7-9 combines with J gene TRBJ2-1, with 10 bases fitting TRBD1. For the CDR3, the DNA is TGTGCCAGCAGCTTAGTCCAGGGACAGGGGATCGATGAGCAGTTCTTC. Translated, it gives CASSLVQGQGIDEQFF.